Each of the 8 T cell receptor beta chains below was sequenced from the same sample in a study of control samples from healthy donors and cancer patients. The table came from immunoSEQ multiplex PCR; TCRdb's copy has only in-frame clones and leaves some out. The repertoire has roughly 160,000 clones, about 94% of them found once; the top ten carry 12% to 15%. The specimen sequenced was PBMCs. The source of these receptors is a man between 60 and 75 years old with colorectal cancer.

CDR3 loop: CASSQARVGEKLFF. The CDR3 DNA is TGTGCCAGCTCACAAGCCAGGGTCGGTGAAAAACTGTTTTTT. The V gene is TRBV18, the J gene TRBJ1-4; TRBD1 might be the D (5 bases). The V gene lost 4 bases and the J gene lost 7 bases, with 13 bases spanning the gap. The CDR3 contains 14 residues. From germline, CDR1 is KGHSH and CDR2 LQKENI.

Concerning this clone: The identical CDR3 is also encoded by other nucleotide sequences in the sample. The V gene is TRBV3-1 (or the pseudogene TRBV3-2), the J gene TRBJ1-2; the D is unclear. Germline V gene sequence: CDR1 LGHDT, CDR2 YNNKEL (reference sequence). The CDR3 sequence is 12 residues long. Trimming removed 6 bases at V and 5 bases at J, with 10 bases between. The CDR3 DNA is TGTGCCAGCAGTCTGACCGGTTATGGCTACACCTTC. Protein sequence: CASSLTGYGYTF.

The chain joins TRBV18 to TRBJ2-1; D is undetermined. V dropped 3 bases and J dropped 6 bases, with 9 bases sitting between them. This CDR3 contains 13 residues. Per the germline V gene, CDR1 is KGHSH and CDR2 is LQKENI. CDR3 in amino acids: CASSPKVPNEQFF. CDR3 coding DNA: TGTGCCAGCTCACCTAAGGTCCCCAATGAGCAGTTCTTC.

V gene TRBV6-6 combines with J gene TRBJ1-4; maybe TRBD1 (6 bases). Germline V CDR1 and CDR2: MNHNY, SVGAGI (reference sequence). The CDR3 has 14 residues. V lost 2 bases, J lost 6 bases, and 10 bases lay in between. The CDR3 DNA sequence: TGTGCCAGCAGTTACACAGGGAGGGATGAAAAACTGTTTTTT. This sequence encodes CASSYTGRDEKLFF.

The chain is built from TRBV11-2 and TRBJ2-7; unclear D gene. Trimming cost V 5 bases and J 6 bases, with 11 bases left between them. The CDR3 runs 12 residues. Germline V CDR1 and CDR2: SGHAT, FQNNGV. The CDR3 here is CASSRASREQYF. As DNA, the CDR3 is TGTGCCAGCAGCCGGGCCAGTCGCGAGCAGTACTTC. Supplemented by reference TRBV11-2 and TRBJ2-7, the full variable domain reads EAGVAQSPRYKIIEKRQSVAFWCNPISGHATLYWYQQILGQGPKLLIQFQNNGVVDDSQLPKDRFSAERLKGVDSTLKIQPAKLEDSAVYLCASSRASREQYFGPGTRLTVT.

V gene TRBV6-5 combines with J gene TRBJ2-7, with 7 bases lining up with TRBD1. CDR1 is MNHEY, CDR2 SVGAGI, per germline. The CDR3 is 15 amino acids. The V and J ends lost 0 bases and 4 bases, in that order; junction bases with no gene match: 6. The CDR3 sequence: CASSYSTGPRYEQYF. CDR3 coding DNA: TGTGCCAGCAGTTACTCGACAGGGCCTAGGTACGAGCAGTACTTC.

The sample holds a few counts of this clone. The chain links TRBV2 to TRBJ1-5, with D possibly being TRBD1 (5 bases). In germline, CDR1 is SNHLY, CDR2 FYNNEI. This CDR3 spans 16 amino acids. V was cut by 3 bases and J by 0 bases, with 12 bases left in between. CDR3 protein: CASSEGRGHSNQPQHF. Written as DNA, the CDR3 is TGTGCCAGCAGTGAGGGTCGAGGACATAGCAATCAGCCCCAGCATTTT.

This chain connects TRBV7-6 to TRBJ1-4, with no clear D. V lost 3 bases, J lost 0 bases, and 8 bases lay in between. The CDR3 extends over 15 amino acids. Germline CDR1 and CDR2: SGHVS and FNYEAQ. The CDR3 loop is CASSFAGTTNEKLFF. CDR3 DNA: TGTGCCAGCAGCTTCGCCGGTACAACTAATGAAAAACTGTTTTTT.